This TCR beta chain was identified in a study of CD8 T cells in Susac syndrome (dated by TCRdb to the late 2010s). At the level of the whole study: Of the Susac syndrome patients who were sequenced, over five had clinically active disease and roughly 8 were in clinical remission. Susac syndrome patients were therapy-naive, on corticosteroids (some also receiving IVIg), or on IVIg alone at blood withdrawal. Repertoire sequencing was used to test whether CD8+ T cell activation and differentiation in Susac syndrome was antigen driven. The full study reports these points: The TCR sequencing and HLA analysis was acknowledged to have included a relatively small number of individuals. No clonal expansion was detected in the CD4+ T cell repertoire of Susac syndrome patients.

Notes on this clonotype: What this receptor recognizes is not known. No quality values exist for individual bases; no much larger clone is one base distant.

RNA was extracted using the RNeasy kit, and roughly 0.5 to 1 ug of the RNA was reverse transcribed with random hexamers. The immunoSEQ multiplex PCR assay, which covers 54 Vbeta and 13 Jbeta segments, was used to amplify TCR beta CDR3 regions. Bias from PCR amplification was corrected by using a synthetic template baseline for primer optimization and for computational correction. Per the source publication's procedure: Only productive sequences were kept, with reads annotated to V, D and J genes according to IMGT and analyzed in immunoSEQ Analyzer. To calculate clonality, Shannon entropy was normalized by log2 of the number of productive unique sequences and then subtracted from one. For each patient and control, public and private clones were evaluated among the 100 most prevalent clones. Clones were defined as Susac-specific when absent from the healthy and MS cohorts, from over 950 published viral clones and from other ImmuneACCESS disease sequences. TCRdb itself trimmed the public reads at Q25 with fastp, ran MiXCR and retained productive beta chains. Every CDR3 protein is listed once, alongside the most common genes and DNA of its rows. The V and J calls, along with clone size, are taken from TCRdb and not from the paper's own processing. The sample table contains about 120,000 distinct CDR3 sequences; only one count was recorded for 96% of them. Roughly 0.14% of the sample is held by the ten biggest clonotypes.

The CDR3 contains 13 residues, cysteine and phenylalanine counted. Only the CDR3 region is kept as DNA, spanning 39 bases read in frame from base 1. The trim is 0 bases for V and 5 bases for J, with a gap of 10 bases between the germline ends. CDR1 and CDR2, looked up from the germline V gene, are SQVTM and ANQGSEA. Peripheral blood CD8+ and CD4+ T cells from healthy donors, Susac syndrome patients and multiple sclerosis patients were profiled by high-throughput TCR beta sequencing. Susac syndrome patients met recently defined diagnostic criteria for definite or probable disease. Bulk CD8+ and CD4+ T cells were purified by magnetic negative isolation, whereas CD8+ TEMRA cells were enriched by FACS. Blood was drawn into EDTA tubes, processed within 24 hours, and PBMCs were isolated by density gradient centrifugation. PBMCs intended for TCR sequencing were frozen in liquid nitrogen and were later thawed in a 37 degrees C water bath. The sorted or isolated CD4+, CD8+ and CD8+ TEMRA cells reached a purity of at least 90%.

The chain joins TRBV29-1 to TRBJ2-5, with TRBD2 perhaps the D gene, on 5 matching bases. This clonotype originated in a human donor with Susac syndrome. Sequencing used CD4+ T cells from PBMCs. The CDR3 protein: CSVEELTIETQYF. The base sequence is TGCAGCGTTGAAGAGCTGACTATTGAGACCCAGTACTTC.